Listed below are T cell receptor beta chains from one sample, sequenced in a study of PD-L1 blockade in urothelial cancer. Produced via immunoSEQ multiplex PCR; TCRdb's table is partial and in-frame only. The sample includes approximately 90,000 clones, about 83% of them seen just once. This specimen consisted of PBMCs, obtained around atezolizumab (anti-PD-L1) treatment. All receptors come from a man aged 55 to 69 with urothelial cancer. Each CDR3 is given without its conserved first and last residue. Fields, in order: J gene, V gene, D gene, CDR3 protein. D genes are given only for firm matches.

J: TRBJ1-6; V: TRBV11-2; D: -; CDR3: ASSLHLTGSSYNSPLH
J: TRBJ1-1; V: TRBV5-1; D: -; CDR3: ASSLASGINTEAF
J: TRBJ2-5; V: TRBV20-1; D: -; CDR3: SATTGETQY
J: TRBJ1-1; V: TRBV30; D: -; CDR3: AWSWAGNTEAF
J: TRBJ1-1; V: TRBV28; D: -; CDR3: ASSDTGTTEAF
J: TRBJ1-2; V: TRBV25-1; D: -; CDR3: ASRGLGYT
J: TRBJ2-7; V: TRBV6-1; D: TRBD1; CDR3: ASSAGTVSSYEQY
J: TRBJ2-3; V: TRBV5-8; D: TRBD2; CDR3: ASSSPGGSTDTQY
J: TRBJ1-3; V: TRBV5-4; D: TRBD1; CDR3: ASSLDDRGGNTIY
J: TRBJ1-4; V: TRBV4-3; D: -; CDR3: ASSPTRATNEKLF
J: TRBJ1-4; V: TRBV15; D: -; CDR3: ATSARRGTTNEKLF
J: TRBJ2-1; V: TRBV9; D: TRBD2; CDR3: ASSVYGGEAYNEQF
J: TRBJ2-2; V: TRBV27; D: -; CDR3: ASRLAGGELF
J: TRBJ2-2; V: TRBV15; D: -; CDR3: ATSRGGTLNTGELF
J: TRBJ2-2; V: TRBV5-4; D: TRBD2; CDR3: ASSLAAGEAGELF
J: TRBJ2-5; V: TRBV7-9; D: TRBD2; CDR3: ASTPSGAETQY
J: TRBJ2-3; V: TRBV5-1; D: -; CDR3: ASSLLYSTDTQY
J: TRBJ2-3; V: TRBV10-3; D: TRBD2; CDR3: AISESISAGEADTQY
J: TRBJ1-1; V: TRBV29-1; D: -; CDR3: SVEDRYGGEAF
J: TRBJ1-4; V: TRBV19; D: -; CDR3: ASSGPPRGVEKLF
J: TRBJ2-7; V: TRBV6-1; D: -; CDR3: ASRLQSSYEQY
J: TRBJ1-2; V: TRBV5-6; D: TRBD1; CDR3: ASSLAWDRVNYGYT
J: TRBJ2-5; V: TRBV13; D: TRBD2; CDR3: ASSFKGGRAQETQY
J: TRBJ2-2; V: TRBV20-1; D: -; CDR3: SAKLGRELF
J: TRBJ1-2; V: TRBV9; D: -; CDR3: ASSVGWGGNYGYT
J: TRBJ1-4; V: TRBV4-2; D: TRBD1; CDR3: ASSLGPGTGQEKLF
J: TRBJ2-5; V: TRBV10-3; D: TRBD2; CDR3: AISESTSGSQETQY
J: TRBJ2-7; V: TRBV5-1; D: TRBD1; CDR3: ASMGQVSDEQY
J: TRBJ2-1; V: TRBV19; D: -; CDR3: ASSPIEYSYNEQF
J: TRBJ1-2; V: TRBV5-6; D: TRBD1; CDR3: ASSLSQGARYGYT
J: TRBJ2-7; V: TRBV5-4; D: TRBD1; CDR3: ASSLAGTGALLIKQY
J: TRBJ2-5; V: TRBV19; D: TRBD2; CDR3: ASSMTTSGSISETQY
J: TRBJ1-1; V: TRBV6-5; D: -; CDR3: ASSDGPGLYF
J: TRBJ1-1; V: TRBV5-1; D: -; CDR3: ASSLPYSGKREAF
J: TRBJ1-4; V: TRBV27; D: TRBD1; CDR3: ASMASGGYREKLF
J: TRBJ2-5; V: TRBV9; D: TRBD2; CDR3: ASSVERGGLIETQY
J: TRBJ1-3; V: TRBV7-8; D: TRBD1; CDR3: ASSSQRIQGASGNTIY
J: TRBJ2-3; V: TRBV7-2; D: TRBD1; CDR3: ASSLGGQGDTQY
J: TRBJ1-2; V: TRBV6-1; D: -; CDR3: ASTLDRTYGYT
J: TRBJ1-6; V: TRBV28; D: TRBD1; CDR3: ASRLGTGWSSPLH
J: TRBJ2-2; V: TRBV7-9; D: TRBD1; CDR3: ASTPTGGYTGELF
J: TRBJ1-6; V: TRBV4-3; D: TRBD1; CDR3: ASSPRTGDSPLH
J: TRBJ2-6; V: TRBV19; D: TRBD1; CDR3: ASSIYAGGAGGANVLT
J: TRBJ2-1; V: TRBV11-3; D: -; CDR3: ASSLGLGGRAYNEQF
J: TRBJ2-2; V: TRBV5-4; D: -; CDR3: ASSLETNTGELF
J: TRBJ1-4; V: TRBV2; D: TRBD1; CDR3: ARKSPGQGREKLF
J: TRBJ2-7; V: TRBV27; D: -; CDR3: ASLRGSEQY
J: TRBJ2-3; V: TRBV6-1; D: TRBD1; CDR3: ASSVGTGSTDTQY
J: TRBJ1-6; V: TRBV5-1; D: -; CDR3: ASSSGENSPLH
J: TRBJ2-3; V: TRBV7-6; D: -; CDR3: ASSLAFDRFNTQY
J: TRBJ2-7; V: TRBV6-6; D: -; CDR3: ASSYGTSSSYEQY
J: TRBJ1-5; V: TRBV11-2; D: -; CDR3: ASSSGQTNQPQH
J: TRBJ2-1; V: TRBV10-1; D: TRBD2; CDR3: ASSAKTSGGANNEQF
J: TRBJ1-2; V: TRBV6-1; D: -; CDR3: ASSKEIHAGGYT
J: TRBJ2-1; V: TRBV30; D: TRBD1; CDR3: AWSGRQGAWNEQF
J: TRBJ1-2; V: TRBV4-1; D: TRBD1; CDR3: ASSPGTGPNYGYT
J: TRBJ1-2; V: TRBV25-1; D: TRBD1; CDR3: ASSERVGTGDGYT
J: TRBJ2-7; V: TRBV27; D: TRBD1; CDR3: ASSYRGDTYEQY
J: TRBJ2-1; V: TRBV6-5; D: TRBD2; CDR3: ASSYRGLAGAFQF